This TCR beta chain was sequenced in a study of PD-L1 blockade in urothelial cancer. In its sample, this clone was seen once. There are 18 residues in the CDR3. Germline V CDR1 and CDR2: SGHTA, FQGNSA. V dropped 5 bases and J dropped 10; count of bases not matched to a gene: 18. As for time point: pretreatment peripheral blood. The method was immunoSEQ multiplex PCR; TCRdb's version includes in-frame clones alone and lacks a portion of them. The sample gives tens of thousands of clones, around 90% of which show up once; roughly 1.6% is in the top ten. The TCR was taken from a man between 60 and 75 years old with urothelial cancer. Here the sequenced sample was PBMCs, taken around atezolizumab (anti-PD-L1) treatment. V gene TRBV7-2 combines with J gene TRBJ2-4, with 12 nucleotides matching TRBD2. The CDR3 DNA reads TGTGCCAGCAGCCCACGCCGGTCTAGCGGGGGGGCAGGTCGGATTCAGTACTTC. Residues: CASSPRRSSGGAGRIQYF. Based on the CDR3 plus reference TRBV7-2 and TRBJ2-4, the full variable domain is GAGVSQSPSNKVTEKGKDVELRCDPISGHTALYWYRQSLGQGLEFLIYFQGNSAPDKSGLPSDRFSAERTGGSVSTLTIQRTQQEDSAVYLCASSPRRSSGGAGRIQYFGAGTRLSVL.